Listed below are T cell receptor beta chains from one sample, sequenced in a study of early T cells in non-severe SARS-CoV-2 infection. TCRdb re-called the 5' RACE reads with MiXCR, one entry per CDR3 protein. The sample contains around 61,000 distinct CDR3 sequences, 10% to 15% of which appear only once. The source material was whole blood. The receptors originated from an adult who was a healthcare worker with PCR-confirmed SARS-CoV-2 infection or an uninfected control (not recorded which). Both conserved end residues are part of each CDR3. The order of the fields is V gene, J gene, clone size, D gene, CDR3 protein, CDR3 DNA. The D gene is left open where the match is weak. Size tells how often a clone was seen (once, few, many) or the class of an expanded clone, and some rows leave it out.

V: TRBV7-8
J: TRBJ2-1
size: NA
D: NA
CDR3: CASSPVGRGPYNEQFF
DNA: TGTGCCAGCAGCCCGGTCGGCAGGGGTCCCTACAATGAGCAGTTCTTC

V: TRBV18
J: TRBJ2-7
size: many
D: NA
CDR3: CASSRGDEQYF
DNA: TGTGCCAGCTCAAGGGGGGACGAGCAGTACTTC

V: TRBV5-4
J: TRBJ2-1
size: many
D: NA
CDR3: CASSHAGTDNEQFF
DNA: TGTGCCAGCAGCCACGCTGGGACGGACAATGAGCAGTTCTTC

V: TRBV27
J: TRBJ1-6
size: many
D: NA
CDR3: CASLARQGEFNSPLHF
DNA: TGTGCCAGCCTTGCCCGCCAGGGAGAATTTAATTCACCCCTCCACTTT

V: TRBV5-1
J: TRBJ2-5
size: many
D: NA
CDR3: CASSLSGSETQYF
DNA: TGCGCCAGCAGCTTGTCCGGGTCCGAGACCCAGTACTTC

V: TRBV18
J: TRBJ2-3
size: many
D: NA
CDR3: CASSFVQETDTQYF
DNA: TGTGCCAGCTCATTTGTCCAGGAAACAGATACGCAGTATTTT

V: TRBV29-1
J: TRBJ1-1
size: many
D: NA
CDR3: CSVAQGLDTEAFF
DNA: TGCAGCGTTGCGCAGGGATTAGACACTGAAGCTTTCTTT

V: TRBV12-3/TRBV12-4
J: TRBJ2-1
size: many
D: NA
CDR3: CASTRSDNEQFF
DNA: TGTGCCAGCACGCGATCCGACAATGAGCAGTTCTTC

V: TRBV11-2
J: TRBJ2-5
size: NA
D: TRBD2
CDR3: CASSLDIASGGRETQYF
DNA: TGTGCCAGCAGCTTAGATATCGCTAGCGGGGGTAGGGAGACCCAGTACTTC

V: TRBV27
J: TRBJ2-7
size: NA
D: NA
CDR3: CASSIRDTEEQYF
DNA: TGTGCCAGCAGTATCCGGGACACTGAAGAGCAGTACTTC

V: TRBV11-2
J: TRBJ1-1
size: few
D: NA
CDR3: CASSLDGGNEAFF
DNA: TGTGCCAGCAGCTTAGACGGGGGCAATGAAGCTTTCTTT

V: TRBV12-5
J: TRBJ2-7
size: many
D: TRBD2
CDR3: CATTSGSSYEQYF
DNA: TGTGCTACTACTAGCGGTAGCTCCTACGAGCAGTACTTC

V: TRBV12-3/TRBV12-4
J: TRBJ2-5
size: many
D: NA
CDR3: CASRLEGLETQYF
DNA: TGTGCCAGCAGGCTTGAGGGGTTGGAGACCCAGTACTTC

V: TRBV6-5
J: TRBJ2-7
size: NA
D: NA
CDR3: CASSYLPPPYEQYF
DNA: TGTGCCAGCAGCTACCTTCCACCCCCCTACGAGCAGTACTTC

V: TRBV11-3
J: TRBJ2-1
size: NA
D: TRBD2
CDR3: CASSLERRERNEQFF
DNA: TGTGCCAGCAGCTTAGAGCGGCGGGAGCGGAATGAGCAGTTCTTC

V: TRBV29-1
J: TRBJ2-3
size: few
D: NA
CDR3: CSVWRADTDTQYF
DNA: TGCAGCGTGTGGAGAGCGGACACAGATACGCAGTATTTT

V: TRBV19
J: TRBJ1-1
size: NA
D: NA
CDR3: CASSIWASRLEAFF
DNA: TGTGCCAGTAGTATATGGGCCAGTCGCCTTGAAGCTTTCTTT

V: TRBV10-2
J: TRBJ2-7
size: many
D: NA
CDR3: CASSDRPLEQYF
DNA: TGCGCCAGCAGTGATAGGCCCTTAGAGCAGTACTTC

V: TRBV24-1
J: TRBJ2-2
size: many
D: NA
CDR3: CATSGSHTGELFF
DNA: TGTGCCACCAGTGGGTCCCACACCGGGGAGCTGTTTTTT

V: TRBV18
J: TRBJ1-3
size: NA
D: NA
CDR3: CASSPLDSGNTIYF
DNA: TGTGCCAGCTCACCCCTTGACAGCGGAAACACCATATATTTT

V: TRBV28
J: TRBJ1-1
size: many
D: TRBD1
CDR3: CASRYDRGNTEAFF
DNA: TGTGCCAGCAGATACGACAGGGGGAACACTGAAGCTTTCTTT

V: TRBV19
J: TRBJ2-1
size: many
D: NA
CDR3: CASSRGRTANEQFF
DNA: TGTGCCAGTAGTAGAGGGAGAACTGCCAATGAGCAGTTCTTC

V: TRBV20-1
J: TRBJ1-1
size: many
D: NA
CDR3: CSAPRWSEAFF
DNA: TGCAGTGCTCCCCGATGGTCTGAAGCTTTCTTT

V: TRBV5-6
J: TRBJ1-5
size: few
D: NA
CDR3: CASSYWTVGNQPQHF
DNA: TGTGCCAGCAGCTATTGGACAGTTGGCAATCAGCCCCAGCATTTT

V: TRBV6-1
J: TRBJ2-2
size: NA
D: TRBD1
CDR3: CASSDRTGGTGELFF
DNA: TGTGCCAGCAGTGATCGCACAGGGGGAACCGGGGAGCTGTTTTTT